The clone carrying this T cell receptor (beta chain) appeared a few times. The antigen is undetermined. The data stem from a study of beta chain features in type 1 diabetes. Across the study: Sorted cells examined across all samples numbered around 99,000,000. Study-level findings and limits: Type 1 diabetes patients had TCRB CDR3s that were shorter (moderately but significantly so) in all four CD4+ subsets. Across patients, naive, central memory and Treg TCRB repertoires exhibited apparently greater similarity than was observed across healthy donors.

As every portion of the isolated RNA was reverse transcribed, the sequencing read expressed TCRB transcripts. The average output of naive, central memory and regulatory T cell samples was several million reads. Clones were sequenced by immunoSEQ multiplex PCR, and TCRdb holds only the in-frame ones, with some missing. The sample has some 360,000 clones; around 10% are singletons. V was cut by 4 bases and J by 7 bases, with 9 bases left in between. The CDR3 totals 11 residues. Per germline, CDR1 SGHDT and CDR2 YYEEEE. V usage is TRBV5-6 and J usage is TRBJ2-7; D not certain. Sequences were obtained from central memory CD4+ T cells from blood. This TCR came from a young man with type 1 diabetes. The CDR3 coding sequence is TGTGCCAGCAGCCTTCGGGCAGAGCAGTACTTC. Protein: CASSLRAEQYF.